This TCR beta chain was identified during a study of CD8 T cells in ankylosing spondylitis. TCRdb processed the 5' RACE reads anew with MiXCR; each CDR3 protein has one entry. The repertoire holds 290,000 or so distinct CDR3 sequences, with roughly 20% as singletons. The CDR3 is 13 residues long. The germline gives CDR1 SEHNR, CDR2 FQNEAQ (reference sequence). V lost 7 bases and J 6 bases, leaving 10 bases between the germline ends. General observations from the study: Disease-associated clones were CD8+ and fairly uncommon in peripheral blood. From matched ankylosing spondylitis synovial fluid, disease-linked clones were reportedly recovered at significantly enriched levels. In the blood and synovial fluid of reactive arthritis, some motif variants had been previously reported.

This clonotype has a handful of counts. Its specificity is unknown. This chain connects TRBV7-9 to TRBJ1-6, with unresolved D. The source is a female donor with ankylosing spondylitis or in good health (not recorded which). Sequencing was carried out using blood, either unsorted or a sorted T cell fraction (not recorded which). The CDR3 spells CASKKIINSPLHF. The CDR3, as DNA: TGTGCCAGCAAAAAGATTATTAATTCACCCCTCCACTTT. The whole variable domain, filled in from reference TRBV7-9 and TRBJ1-6, reads DTGVSQNPRHKITKRGQNVTFRCDPISEHNRLYWYRQTLGQGPEFLTYFQNEAQLEKSRLLSDRFSAERPKGSFSTLEIQRTEQGDSAMYLCASKKIINSPLHFGNGTRLTVT.